This T cell receptor beta chain was identified during a study of blood T cells in healthy people across ages. A second PCR, run for about 7 to 12 cycles, used a sample-barcoded 5' primer plus a J-beta primer mix. The authors tagged each cDNA molecule using a template-switch adaptor with 12 random nucleotides. From the 5' RACE reads, TCRdb called clonotypes with MiXCR, one entry per CDR3 protein. The table includes approximately 800,000 distinct CDR3 sequences, about 56% detected once. CDR1 is MNHEY and CDR2 is SVGEGT in the germline V gene. Unmatched junction bases numbered 3, after V lost 5 bases and J lost 3 bases. This CDR3 contains 15 residues. Donation came from healthy Caucasian individuals in Russia who were aged 6 to 90.

The source of this sequence is a man aged 35-49 years in good health. The material sequenced was blood. The chain has TRBV6-2 or TRBV6-3 and TRBJ2-1; 11 bases map to TRBD2. CDR3 nucleotides: TGTGCCAGCAGTACCACTAGCGGGGGCTACAATGAGCAGTTCTTC. Translating gives CASSTTSGGYNEQFF.